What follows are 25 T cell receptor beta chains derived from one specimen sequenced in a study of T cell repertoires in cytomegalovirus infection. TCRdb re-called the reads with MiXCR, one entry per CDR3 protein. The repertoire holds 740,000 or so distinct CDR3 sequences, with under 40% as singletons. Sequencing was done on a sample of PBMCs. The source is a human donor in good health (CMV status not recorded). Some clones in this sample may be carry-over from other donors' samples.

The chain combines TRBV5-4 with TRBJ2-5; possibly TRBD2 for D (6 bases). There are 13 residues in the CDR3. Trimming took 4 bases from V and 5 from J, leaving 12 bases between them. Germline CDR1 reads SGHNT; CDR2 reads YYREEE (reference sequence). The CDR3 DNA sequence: TGTGCCAGCAGCCTGGAGGGGATGGAGACCCAGTACTTC. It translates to CASSLEGMETQYF.

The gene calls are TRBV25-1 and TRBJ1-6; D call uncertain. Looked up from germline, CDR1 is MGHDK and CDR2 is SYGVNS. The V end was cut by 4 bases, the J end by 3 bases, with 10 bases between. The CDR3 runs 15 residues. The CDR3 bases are TGTGCCAGCAGTGGCGGACGGAGCTATAATTCACCCCTCCACTTT. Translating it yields CASSGGRSYNSPLHF.

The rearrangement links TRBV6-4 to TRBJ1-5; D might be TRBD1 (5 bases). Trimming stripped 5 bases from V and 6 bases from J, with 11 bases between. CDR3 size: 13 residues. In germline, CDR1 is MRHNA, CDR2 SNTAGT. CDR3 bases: TGTGCCAGCAGTTGGGGGGTAGGTCAGCCCCAGCATTTT. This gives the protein CASSWGVGQPQHF.

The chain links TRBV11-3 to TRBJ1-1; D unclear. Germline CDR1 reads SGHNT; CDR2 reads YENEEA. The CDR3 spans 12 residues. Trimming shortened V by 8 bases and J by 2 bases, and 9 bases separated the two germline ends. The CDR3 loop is CASAAENTEAFF. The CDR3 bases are TGTGCCAGCGCGGCGGAAAACACTGAAGCTTTCTTT.

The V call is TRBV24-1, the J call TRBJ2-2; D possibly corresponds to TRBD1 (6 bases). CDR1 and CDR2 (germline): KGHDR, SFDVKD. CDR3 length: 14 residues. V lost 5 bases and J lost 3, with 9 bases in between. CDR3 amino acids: CATSAGVDTGELFF. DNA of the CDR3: TGTGCCACCAGTGCAGGGGTTGACACCGGGGAGCTGTTTTTT.

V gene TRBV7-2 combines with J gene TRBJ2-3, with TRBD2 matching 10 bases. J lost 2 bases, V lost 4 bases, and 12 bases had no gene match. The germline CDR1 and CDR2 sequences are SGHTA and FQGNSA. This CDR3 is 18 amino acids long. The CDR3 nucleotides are TGTGCCAGCAGCTCGACCCTATTAGCGGGGGGTGTCACAGATACGCAGTATTTT. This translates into CASSSTLLAGGVTDTQYF.

CDR3 in DNA: TGTGCCAGCAGCTCAAGAGCAGGGAGGAGGTACTTC. It translates to CASSSRAGRRYF. The J gene is TRBJ2-7, the V gene TRBV7-3, with D possibly being TRBD2 (6 bases). Germline CDR1 reads SGHTA; CDR2 reads FQGTGA. Between the trimmed V and J ends, which lost 4 bases and 12 bases, there was a span of 16 bases. This CDR3 has 12 amino acids. Full variable domain (remainder filled in from reference TRBV7-3 and TRBJ2-7): GAGVSQTPSNKVTEKGKYVELRCDPISGHTALYWYRQSLGQGPEFLIYFQGTGAADDSGLPNDRFFAVRPEGSVSTLKIQRTERGDSAVYLCASSSRAGRRYFGPGTRLTVT.

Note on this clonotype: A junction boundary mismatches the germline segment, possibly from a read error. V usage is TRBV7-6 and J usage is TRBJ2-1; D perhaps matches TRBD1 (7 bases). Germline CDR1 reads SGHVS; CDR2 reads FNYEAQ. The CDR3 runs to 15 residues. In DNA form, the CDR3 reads TGTGCTAGCAGCTTAGGGGCAGGGGGGCACAATGAGCAGTTCTTC. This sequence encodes CASSLGAGGHNEQFF. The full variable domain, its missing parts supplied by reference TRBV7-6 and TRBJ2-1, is GAGVSQSPRYKVTKRGQDVALRCDPISGHVSLYWYRQALGQGPEFLTYFNYEAQQDKSGLPNDRFSAERPEGSISTLTIQRTEQRDSAMYRCASSLGAGGHNEQFFGPGTRLTVL.

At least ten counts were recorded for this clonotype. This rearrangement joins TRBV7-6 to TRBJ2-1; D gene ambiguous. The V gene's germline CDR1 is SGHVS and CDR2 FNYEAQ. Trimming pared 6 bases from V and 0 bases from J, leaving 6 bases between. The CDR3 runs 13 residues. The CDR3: CASSQSSYNEQFF. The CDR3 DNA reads TGTGCCAGCAGTCAAAGCTCCTACAATGAGCAGTTCTTC. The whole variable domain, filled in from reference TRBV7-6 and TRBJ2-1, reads GAGVSQSPRYKVTKRGQDVALRCDPISGHVSLYWYRQALGQGPEFLTYFNYEAQQDKSGLPNDRFSAERPEGSISTLTIQRTEQRDSAMYRCASSQSSYNEQFFGPGTRLTVL.

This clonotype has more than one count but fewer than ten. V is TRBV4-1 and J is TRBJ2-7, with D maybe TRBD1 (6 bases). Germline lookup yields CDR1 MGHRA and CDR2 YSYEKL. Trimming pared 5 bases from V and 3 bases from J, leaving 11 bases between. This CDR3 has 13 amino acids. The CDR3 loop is CASSGTSRYEQYF. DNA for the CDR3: TGCGCCAGCAGCGGGACAAGCCGCTACGAGCAGTACTTC.

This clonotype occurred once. The CDR3 reads CASSTTRLDTGELFF. The CDR3 nucleotides read TGTGCCAGCAGCACCACGAGGTTGGACACCGGGGAGCTGTTTTTT. The rearrangement links TRBV13 to TRBJ2-2; the D is unclear. Germline lookup yields CDR1 PRHDT and CDR2 FYEKMQ (reference sequence). V lost 5 bases, J lost 3 bases, and 13 bases lay in between. CDR3 length equals 15 residues.

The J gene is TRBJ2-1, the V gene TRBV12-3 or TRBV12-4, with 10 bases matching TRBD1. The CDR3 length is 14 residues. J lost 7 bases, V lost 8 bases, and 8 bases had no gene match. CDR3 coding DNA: TGTGCCAGCCTGTCGACAGGGGGCTGGAATGAGCAGTTCTTC. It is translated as CASLSTGGWNEQFF.

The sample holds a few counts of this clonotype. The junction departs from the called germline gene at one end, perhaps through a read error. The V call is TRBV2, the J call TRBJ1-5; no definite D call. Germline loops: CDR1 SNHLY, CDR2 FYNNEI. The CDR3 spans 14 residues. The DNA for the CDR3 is TGTGCCAGCTGTGAGGGTTTGAGCAATCAGCCCCAGCATTTT. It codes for CASCEGLSNQPQHF.

The CDR3: CASSPRGPTEAFF. The DNA of the CDR3 is TGTGCCAGCAGCCCAAGGGGGCCGACTGAAGCTTTCTTT. The rearrangement links TRBV7-2 to TRBJ1-1; 7 nucleotides line up with TRBD1. The V segment lost 5 bases and the J segment 5 bases; nucleotides outside the gene matches: 5. The CDR3 totals 13 residues. The germline V gene has CDR1 SGHTA and CDR2 FQGNSA.

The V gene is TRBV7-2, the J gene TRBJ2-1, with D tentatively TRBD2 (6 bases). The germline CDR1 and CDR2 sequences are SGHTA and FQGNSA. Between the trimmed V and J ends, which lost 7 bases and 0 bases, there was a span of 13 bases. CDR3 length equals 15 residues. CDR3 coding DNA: TGTGCCAGCACCAAGGAGACTAGCTCCTACAATGAGCAGTTCTTC. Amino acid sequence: CASTKETSSYNEQFF.

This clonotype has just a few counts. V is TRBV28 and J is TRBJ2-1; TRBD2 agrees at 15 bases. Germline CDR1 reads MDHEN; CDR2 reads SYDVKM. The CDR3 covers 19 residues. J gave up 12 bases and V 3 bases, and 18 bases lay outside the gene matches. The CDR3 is CASSFARGSGLAGGPVQFF. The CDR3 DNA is TGTGCCAGCAGTTTTGCCAGGGGCTCTGGACTAGCGGGAGGGCCGGTGCAGTTCTTC.

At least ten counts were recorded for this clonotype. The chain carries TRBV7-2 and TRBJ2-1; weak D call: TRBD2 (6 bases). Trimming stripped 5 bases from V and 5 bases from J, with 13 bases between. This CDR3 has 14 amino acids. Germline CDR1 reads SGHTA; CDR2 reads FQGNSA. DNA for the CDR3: TGTGCCAGCAGCCGGGACTCAGACCACAATGAGCAGTTCTTC. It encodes CASSRDSDHNEQFF.

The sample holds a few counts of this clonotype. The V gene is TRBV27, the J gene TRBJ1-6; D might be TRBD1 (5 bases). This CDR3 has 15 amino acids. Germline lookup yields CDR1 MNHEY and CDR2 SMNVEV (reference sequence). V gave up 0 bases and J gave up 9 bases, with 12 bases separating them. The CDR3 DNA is TGTGCCAGCAGTTTATCAGGGGCACAGAGTTCACCCCTCCACTTT. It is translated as CASSLSGAQSSPLHF.

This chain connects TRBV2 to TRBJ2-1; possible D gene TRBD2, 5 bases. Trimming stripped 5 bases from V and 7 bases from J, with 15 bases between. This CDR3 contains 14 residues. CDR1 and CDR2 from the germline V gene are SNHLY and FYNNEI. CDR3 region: CASSSGIKLNEQFF. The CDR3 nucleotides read TGTGCCAGCAGTTCCGGGATTAAGCTAAATGAGCAGTTCTTC.

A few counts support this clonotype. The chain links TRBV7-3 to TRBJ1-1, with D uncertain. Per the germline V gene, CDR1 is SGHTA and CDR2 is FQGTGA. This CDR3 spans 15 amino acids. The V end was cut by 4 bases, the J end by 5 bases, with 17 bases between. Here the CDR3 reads CASSSSGRHRTEAFF. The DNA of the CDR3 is TGTGCCAGCAGCTCATCAGGCCGGCATCGGACTGAAGCTTTCTTT.

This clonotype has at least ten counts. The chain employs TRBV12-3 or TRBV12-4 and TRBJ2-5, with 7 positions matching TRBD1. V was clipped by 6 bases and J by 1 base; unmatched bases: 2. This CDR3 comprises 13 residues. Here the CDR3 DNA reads TGTGCCAGCAGACCAGGGGGCCAAGAGACCCAGTACTTC. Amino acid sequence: CASRPGGQETQYF.

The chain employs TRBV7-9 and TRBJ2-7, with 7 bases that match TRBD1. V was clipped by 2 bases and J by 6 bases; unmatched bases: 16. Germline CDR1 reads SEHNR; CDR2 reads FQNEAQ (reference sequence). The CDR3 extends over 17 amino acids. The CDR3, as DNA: TGTGCCAGCAGCTTATCCCCCGAACGACAGGGTAGGGGCGAGCAGTACTTC. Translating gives CASSLSPERQGRGEQYF.

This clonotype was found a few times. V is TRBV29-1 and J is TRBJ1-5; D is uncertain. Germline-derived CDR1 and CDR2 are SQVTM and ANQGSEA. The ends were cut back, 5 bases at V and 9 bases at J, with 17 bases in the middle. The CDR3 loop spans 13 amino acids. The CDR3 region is CSVNLRSDGPQHF. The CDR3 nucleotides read TGCAGCGTTAATCTTCGTTCGGACGGGCCCCAGCATTTT. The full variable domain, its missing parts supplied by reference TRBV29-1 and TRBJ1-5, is SAVISQKPSRDICQRGTSLTIQCQVDSQVTMMFWYRQQPGQSLTLIATANQGSEATYESGFVIDKFPISRPNLTFSTLTVSNMSPEDSSIYLCSVNLRSDGPQHFGDGTRLSIL.

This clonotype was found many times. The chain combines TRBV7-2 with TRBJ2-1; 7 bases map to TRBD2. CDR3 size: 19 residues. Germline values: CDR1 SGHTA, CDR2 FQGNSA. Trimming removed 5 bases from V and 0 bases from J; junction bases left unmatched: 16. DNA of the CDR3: TGTGCCAGCAGCCCGCCAGTAGTACTACAGCGGGGCTCCTACAATGAGCAGTTCTTC. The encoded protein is CASSPPVVLQRGSYNEQFF.

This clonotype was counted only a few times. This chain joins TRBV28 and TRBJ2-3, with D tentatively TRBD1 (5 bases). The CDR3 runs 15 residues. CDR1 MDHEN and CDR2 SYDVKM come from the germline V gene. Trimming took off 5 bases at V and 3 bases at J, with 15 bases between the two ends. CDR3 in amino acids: CASSPGRVITDTQYF. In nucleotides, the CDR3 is TGTGCCAGCAGTCCGGGCAGGGTGATTACAGATACGCAGTATTTT.